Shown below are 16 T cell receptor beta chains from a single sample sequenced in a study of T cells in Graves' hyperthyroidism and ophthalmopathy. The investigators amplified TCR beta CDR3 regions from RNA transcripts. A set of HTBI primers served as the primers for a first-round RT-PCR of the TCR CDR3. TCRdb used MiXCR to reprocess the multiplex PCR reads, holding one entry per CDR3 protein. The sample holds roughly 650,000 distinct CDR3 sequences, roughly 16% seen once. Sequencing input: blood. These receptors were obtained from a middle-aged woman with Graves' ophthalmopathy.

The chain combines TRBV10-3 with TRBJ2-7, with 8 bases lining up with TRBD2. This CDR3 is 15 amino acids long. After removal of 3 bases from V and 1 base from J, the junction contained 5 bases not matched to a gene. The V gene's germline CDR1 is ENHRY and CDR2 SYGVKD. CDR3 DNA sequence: TGTGCCATCAGTGACCCGGGGGGGGTATCCTACGAGCAGTACTTC. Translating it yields CAISDPGGVSYEQYF.

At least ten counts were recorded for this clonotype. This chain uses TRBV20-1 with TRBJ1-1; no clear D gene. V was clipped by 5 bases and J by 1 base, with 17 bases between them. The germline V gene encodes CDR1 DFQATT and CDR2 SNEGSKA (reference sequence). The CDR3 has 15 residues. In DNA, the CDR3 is TGCAGTGCTGGAAAACCCAAGGGAGAGAACACTGAAGCTTTCTTT. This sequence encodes CSAGKPKGENTEAFF.

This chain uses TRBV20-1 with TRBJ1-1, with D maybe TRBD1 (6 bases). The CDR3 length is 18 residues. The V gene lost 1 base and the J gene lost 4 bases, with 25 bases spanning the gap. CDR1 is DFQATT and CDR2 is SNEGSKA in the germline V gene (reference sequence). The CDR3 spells CSARGKAGGRALSTEAFF. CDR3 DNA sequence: TGCAGTGCTAGAGGAAAAGCGGGGGGGCGCGCGTTGAGCACTGAAGCTTTCTTT.

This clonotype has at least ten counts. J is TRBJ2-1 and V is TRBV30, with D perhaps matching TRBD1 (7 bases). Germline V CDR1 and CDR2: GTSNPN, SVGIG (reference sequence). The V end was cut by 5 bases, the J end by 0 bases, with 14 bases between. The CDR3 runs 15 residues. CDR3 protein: CAWDRDSSSYNEQFF. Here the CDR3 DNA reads TGTGCCTGGGACAGGGACTCGAGCTCCTACAATGAGCAGTTCTTC.

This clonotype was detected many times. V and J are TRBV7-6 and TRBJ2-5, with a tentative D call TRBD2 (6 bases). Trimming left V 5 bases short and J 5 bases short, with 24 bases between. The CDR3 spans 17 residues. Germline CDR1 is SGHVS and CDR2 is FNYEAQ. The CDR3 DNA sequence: TGTGCCAGCAGCCCCACCCTTCCGGGGGTGGGTACGGAGACCCAGTACTTC. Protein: CASSPTLPGVGTETQYF.

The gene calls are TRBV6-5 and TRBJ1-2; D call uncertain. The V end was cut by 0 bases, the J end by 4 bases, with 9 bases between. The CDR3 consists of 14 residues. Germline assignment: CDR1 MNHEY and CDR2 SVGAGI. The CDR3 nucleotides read TGTGCCAGCAGTTACTCTGGCGGAATCTATGGCTACACCTTC. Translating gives CASSYSGGIYGYTF.

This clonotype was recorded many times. This CDR3 is CASSLGVTSKYGTYEQYF. CDR3 coding DNA: TGCGCCAGCAGCCTTGGGGTTACGAGCAAGTATGGCACCTACGAGCAGTACTTC. The genes are TRBV5-1 and TRBJ2-7; D is undetermined. This CDR3 has 18 amino acids. The V end lost 4 bases, the J end lost 2 bases, and 25 bases lay between the germline ends. Germline CDR1 is SGHRS and CDR2 is YFSETQ.

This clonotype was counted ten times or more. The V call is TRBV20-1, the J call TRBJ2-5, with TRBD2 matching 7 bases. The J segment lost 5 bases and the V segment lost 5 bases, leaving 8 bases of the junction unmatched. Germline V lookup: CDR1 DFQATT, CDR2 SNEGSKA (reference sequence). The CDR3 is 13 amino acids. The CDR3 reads CSAGLTTSETQYF. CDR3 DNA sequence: TGCAGTGCTGGGCTAACGACTAGCGAGACCCAGTACTTC.

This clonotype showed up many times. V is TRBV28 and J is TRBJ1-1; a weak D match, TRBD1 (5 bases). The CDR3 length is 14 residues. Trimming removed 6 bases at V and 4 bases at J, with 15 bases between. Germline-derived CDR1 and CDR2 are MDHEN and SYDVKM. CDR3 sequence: CASREQALATEAFF. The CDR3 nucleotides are TGTGCCAGCAGGGAACAGGCACTTGCCACTGAAGCTTTCTTT.

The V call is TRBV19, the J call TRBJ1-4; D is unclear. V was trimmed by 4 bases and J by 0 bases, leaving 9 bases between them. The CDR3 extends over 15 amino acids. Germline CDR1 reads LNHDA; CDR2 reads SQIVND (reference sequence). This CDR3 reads CASSNPGATNEKLFF. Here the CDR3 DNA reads TGTGCCAGTAGTAATCCGGGAGCAACTAATGAAAAACTGTTTTTT.

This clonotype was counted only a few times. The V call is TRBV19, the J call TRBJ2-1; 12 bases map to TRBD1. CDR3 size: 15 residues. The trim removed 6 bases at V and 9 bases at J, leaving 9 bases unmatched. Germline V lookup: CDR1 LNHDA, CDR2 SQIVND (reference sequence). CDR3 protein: CASSWDRGRVGEQFF. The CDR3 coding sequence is TGTGCCAGTAGCTGGGACAGGGGGCGCGTGGGTGAGCAGTTCTTC.

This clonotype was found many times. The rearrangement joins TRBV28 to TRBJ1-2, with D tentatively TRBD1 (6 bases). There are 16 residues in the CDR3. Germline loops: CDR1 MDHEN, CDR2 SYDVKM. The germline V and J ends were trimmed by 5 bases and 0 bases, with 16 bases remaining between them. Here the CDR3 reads CASSRVEGEANYGYTF. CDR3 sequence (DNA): TGTGCCAGCAGTCGCGTTGAGGGGGAAGCTAACTATGGCTACACCTTC.

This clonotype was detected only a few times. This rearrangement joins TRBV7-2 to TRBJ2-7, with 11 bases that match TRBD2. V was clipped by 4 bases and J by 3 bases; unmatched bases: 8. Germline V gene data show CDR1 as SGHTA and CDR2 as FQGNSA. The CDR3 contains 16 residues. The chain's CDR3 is CASSYGTSGTVYEQYF. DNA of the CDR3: TGTGCCAGCAGCTATGGGACTAGCGGAACAGTCTACGAGCAGTACTTC.

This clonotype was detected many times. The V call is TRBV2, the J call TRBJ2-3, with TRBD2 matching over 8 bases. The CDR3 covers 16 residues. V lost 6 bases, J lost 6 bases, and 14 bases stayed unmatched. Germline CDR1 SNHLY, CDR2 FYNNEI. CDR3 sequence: CASRGRIAGRGDTQYF. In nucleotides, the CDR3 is TGTGCCAGCAGGGGAAGAATAGCGGGACGAGGGGATACGCAGTATTTT.

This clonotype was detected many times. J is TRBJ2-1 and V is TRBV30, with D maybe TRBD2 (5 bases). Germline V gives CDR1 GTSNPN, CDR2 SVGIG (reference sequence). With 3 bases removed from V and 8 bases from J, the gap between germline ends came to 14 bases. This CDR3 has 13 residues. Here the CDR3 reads CAWSRAGPDEQFF. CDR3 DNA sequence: TGTGCCTGGAGCCGGGCGGGTCCGGATGAGCAGTTCTTC.

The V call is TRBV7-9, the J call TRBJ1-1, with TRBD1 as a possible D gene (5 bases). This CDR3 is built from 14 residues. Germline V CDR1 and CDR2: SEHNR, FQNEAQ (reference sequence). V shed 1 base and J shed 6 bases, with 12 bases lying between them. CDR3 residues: CASSLDMGVPEAFF. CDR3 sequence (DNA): TGTGCCAGCAGCTTAGATATGGGGGTGCCTGAAGCTTTCTTT.